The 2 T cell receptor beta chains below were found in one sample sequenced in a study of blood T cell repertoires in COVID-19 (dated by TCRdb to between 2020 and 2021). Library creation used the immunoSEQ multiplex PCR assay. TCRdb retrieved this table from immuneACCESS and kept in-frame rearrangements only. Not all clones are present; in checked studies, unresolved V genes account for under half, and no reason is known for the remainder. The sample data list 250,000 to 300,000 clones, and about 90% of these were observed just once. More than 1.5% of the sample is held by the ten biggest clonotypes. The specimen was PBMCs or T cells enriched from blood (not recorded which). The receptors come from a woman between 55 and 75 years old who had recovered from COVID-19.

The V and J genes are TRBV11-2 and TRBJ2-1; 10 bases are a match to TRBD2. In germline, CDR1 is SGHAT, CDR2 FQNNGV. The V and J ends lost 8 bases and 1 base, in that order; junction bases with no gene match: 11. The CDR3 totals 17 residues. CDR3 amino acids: CASRRSGGAFSYNEQFF. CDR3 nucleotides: TGTGCCAGCCGGCGGAGCGGGGGGGCGTTTTCCTACAATGAGCAGTTCTTC.

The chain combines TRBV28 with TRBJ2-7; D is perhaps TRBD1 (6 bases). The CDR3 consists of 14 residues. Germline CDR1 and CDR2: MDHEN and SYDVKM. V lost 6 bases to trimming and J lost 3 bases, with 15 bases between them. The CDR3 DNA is TGTGCCAGCAGCCACAGGGTAAGGATCTACGAGCAGTACTTC. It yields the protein CASSHRVRIYEQYF.